The sequence of this TCR beta chain was determined in a study of blood T cell repertoires in COVID-19. Across the whole study: T cells, B-cell-depleted T cells, or PBMCs provided the cDNA or gDNA that served as material.

Some clones are missing from TCRdb's copy, which holds only in-frame ones; the method was immunoSEQ multiplex PCR. The sample has about 380,000 clones; around 89% are singletons. Source material: peripheral blood. The sequence derives from a man aged 40-55 years with acute or convalescent COVID-19.

Written as DNA, the CDR3 is TGTGCCACCAGAGAACCGGGACAGGTCTCCTACGAGCAGTACTTC. It is translated as CATREPGQVSYEQYF. This rearrangement joins TRBV24-1 to TRBJ2-7, with 8 bases that match TRBD1. The CDR3 consists of 15 residues. Germline V gives CDR1 KGHDR, CDR2 SFDVKD. V was clipped by 7 bases and J by 0 bases; unmatched bases: 7.